Here is one T cell receptor beta chain with its context. What it recognizes is unknown. Deletions cut 0 bases from V and 1 base from J, with 10 bases between. The CDR3 extends over 16 amino acids. This sample was included in a study of radiotherapy plus CTLA-4 blockade in lung cancer. At the level of the study: Objective responses were documented in around 19% of patients, with disease control in about 31%.

TCRdb's copy holds only in-frame clones and misses some; the assay was immunoSEQ multiplex PCR. The table shows around 26,000 clones, with approximately 70% occurring only once. Points from the study as a whole: In blood, after radiotherapy plus ipilimumab, tumor-derived TCR clones expanded.

The chain links TRBV6-7 to TRBJ1-3; no clear D. TRBV6-7 is filed as an ORF, its function uncertain. This receptor was obtained from a human donor with non-small cell lung cancer who had stable disease on radiotherapy plus ipilimumab. The starting material was peripheral blood, obtained from a patient treated with radiotherapy plus ipilimumab. CDR3 loop: CASSYSCRRSGNTIYF. The CDR3 nucleotides read TGTGCCAGCAGTTACTCGTGCAGAAGATCTGGAAACACCATATATTTT.